This TCR beta chain was profiled in a study of shared clonotypes between healthy human individuals. Splitting the CD4+ cells yielded a CD45RA+ naive subset and a CD45RA-negative memory subset. This clone has just a few counts. V dropped 0 bases and J dropped 3; count of bases not matched to a gene: 6. CDR3 size: 17 residues. Per germline, CDR1 SGHRS and CDR2 YFSETQ. Assay execution proceeded at the deep level. Template for every sorted-subset replicate PCR totaled about 200 ng DNA, about 30,000 T cell genomes. Original processing notes: ImmunoSEQ yielded junction-only sequences lacking quality scores, so filtering differed. TCRdb keeps only in-frame clones here, not all; method: immunoSEQ multiplex PCR. V and J calls and clone size are as listed in that table; D and trimming were resolved from the DNA. This table has around 980,000 clones, about 84% appearing once.

Input material: memory CD4+ T cells from PBMCs. The subset is: CD45RA-negative fraction. J is TRBJ2-1 and V is TRBV5-1, with 10 bases identical to TRBD2. The TCR originated in a man aged 18 to 30 in good health. Some clones in this sample may be carry-over from other donors' samples. The CDR3 is CASSLARWTSGYNEQFF. The DNA for the CDR3 is TGCGCCAGCAGCTTGGCTCGGTGGACTAGCGGCTACAATGAGCAGTTCTTC.